The next 18 T cell receptor beta chains were all read from a single sample in a study of control samples from healthy donors and cancer patients. Sequencing was performed with immunoSEQ multiplex PCR; in TCRdb, only in-frame clones are kept and a portion is missing. Here the sample spans 90,000 to 110,000 clones, around 88% being singletons. Sequencing was performed on blood. The origin of the receptors is a woman in her 50s in good health.

The gene calls are TRBV21-1 and TRBJ2-7; TRBD1, the table's D call, lacks a check against the DNA. TRBV21-1 is recorded as a pseudogene. The CDR3 runs 18 residues. DNA for the CDR3: TGTGCCAGCAGCCGCCTAGGGGGACAGTTGGGACTGCCGGGCGAGCAGTACGTC. This gives the protein CASSRLGGQLGLPGEQYV.

The gene calls are TRBV3-1 (or the pseudogene TRBV3-2) and TRBJ2-3; 11 bases match TRBD1. J lost 5 bases, V lost 8 bases, and 6 bases had no gene match. Germline lookup yields CDR1 LGHDT and CDR2 YNNKEL (reference sequence). The CDR3 length is 14 residues. CDR3 loop: CASRDRGSVDTQYF. The DNA for the CDR3 is TGTGCCAGCCGGGACAGGGGGAGCGTAGATACGCAGTATTTT.

V and J are TRBV6-4 and TRBJ2-1; 11 nucleotides match TRBD2. The J segment lost 5 bases and the V segment lost 3 bases, leaving 3 bases of the junction unmatched. Looked up from germline, CDR1 is MRHNA and CDR2 is SNTAGT. This CDR3 is built from 15 residues. The CDR3 sequence is CASSDGTSGNNEQFF. The CDR3 nucleotides are TGTGCCAGCAGTGATGGGACTAGCGGAAACAATGAGCAGTTCTTC.

The chain uses TRBV19 and TRBJ2-1; 11 bases map to TRBD2. Losses at the gene ends were 6 bases for V and 4 bases for J; bases not matched to a gene: 5. There are 15 residues in the CDR3. In germline, CDR1 is LNHDA, CDR2 SQIVND (reference sequence). CDR3: CASSQLAGEYNEQFF. The CDR3 nucleotides read TGTGCCAGTAGCCAACTAGCGGGAGAATACAATGAGCAGTTCTTC.

V and J are TRBV9 and TRBJ1-2; D unresolved. CDR1 and CDR2 from the germline V gene are SGDLS and YYNGEE. V was clipped by 0 bases and J by 4 bases, with 10 bases between them. The CDR3 has 14 residues. CDR3: CASSVVGQSYGYTF. In DNA, the CDR3 is TGTGCCAGCAGCGTAGTGGGTCAGAGCTATGGCTACACCTTC.

This chain joins TRBV28 and TRBJ2-3, with a weak D call TRBD1 (6 bases). V was shortened by 2 bases and J by 3 bases, with 9 bases between the two germline ends. The V gene's germline CDR1 is MDHEN and CDR2 SYDVKM. The CDR3 has 14 residues. CDR3 in DNA: TGTGCCAGCAGTTTACTAGGGGGAACAGATACGCAGTATTTT. It yields the protein CASSLLGGTDTQYF.

The rearrangement joins TRBV4-1 to TRBJ1-1; D is possibly TRBD1 (6 bases). The length of the CDR3 is 14 residues. The V gene lost 1 base and the J gene lost 5 bases, with 11 bases spanning the gap. Germline V CDR1 and CDR2: MGHRA, YSYEKL. The CDR3 region is CASSQGKGGTEAFF. CDR3 sequence (DNA): TGCGCCAGCAGCCAAGGTAAAGGGGGGACTGAAGCTTTCTTT.

This clone was picked up one time. The chain is built from TRBV7-9 and TRBJ1-1; D call uncertain. This CDR3 has 12 residues. V shed 3 bases and J shed 8 bases, with 10 bases lying between them. Looked up from germline, CDR1 is SEHNR and CDR2 is FQNEAQ (reference sequence). For the CDR3, the DNA is TGTGCCAGCAGCTTCACCCTAAGCGAAGCTTTCTTT. It is translated as CASSFTLSEAFF.

This clone was observed a handful of times. The chain combines TRBV19 with TRBJ2-2; the match to TRBD1 covers 12 bases. The germline CDR1 and CDR2 sequences are LNHDA and SQIVND (reference sequence). CDR3 size: 17 residues. V shed 4 bases, J shed 7 bases, and the junction held 10 bases outside the gene matches. The CDR3 loop is CASSSYRDRGRGGELFF. The CDR3 DNA reads as TGTGCCAGTAGTAGCTACCGGGACAGGGGGCGAGGCGGGGAGCTGTTTTTT.

The rearrangement joins TRBV28 to TRBJ2-1, with TRBD2 matching 8 bases. CDR1 and CDR2 (germline): MDHEN, SYDVKM. J was trimmed by 3 bases and V by 5 bases; bases with no gene match: 6. This CDR3 contains 15 residues. The CDR3 region is CASSPGGAGYNEQFF. CDR3 DNA: TGTGCCAGCAGTCCGGGGGGGGCGGGCTACAATGAGCAGTTCTTC.

This clone has only one observation. The chain recombines TRBV2 with TRBJ1-3, with D hard to call. In germline, CDR1 is SNHLY, CDR2 FYNNEI. The V and J ends lost 8 bases and 4 bases respectively, with 15 bases between them. The CDR3 contains 14 residues. The CDR3 loop is CASAKEFSGNTIYF. The CDR3 DNA follows: TGTGCCAGCGCCAAGGAGTTTTCGGGAAACACCATATATTTT.

In its sample, this clone was seen once. The CDR3 reads CASTYAGAGEQYF. The CDR3 nucleotides read TGCGCCAGCACCTACGCGGGGGCGGGAGAGCAGTACTTC. The chain is built from TRBV5-1 and TRBJ2-7; the D gene is possibly TRBD2 (7 bases). The germline V and J ends were trimmed by 6 bases and 7 bases, with 17 bases remaining between them. Germline values: CDR1 SGHRS, CDR2 YFSETQ. This CDR3 is built from 13 residues.

Only a few counts were recorded for this clone. The chain recombines TRBV21-1 with TRBJ1-5; TRBD1 reflects the table's D call only, with no check against the DNA. TRBV21-1 is annotated as a pseudogene. This CDR3 has 17 residues. In nucleotides, the CDR3 is TGTGCCAGCAGCGGGGACAGTTCCGAAGCTGGAGGCCAGCCCCAGCATTTT. Translation gives CASSGDSSEAGGQPQHF.

The CDR3 DNA follows: TGTGCCAGCAGTGAAGCAATAGGGGCTAACTATGGCTACACCTTC. It specifies CASSEAIGANYGYTF. This rearrangement joins TRBV2 to TRBJ1-2, with TRBD1 as a possible D gene (5 bases). The germline V gene encodes CDR1 SNHLY and CDR2 FYNNEI. This CDR3 is built from 15 residues. Trimming shortened V by 0 bases and J by 0 bases, and 8 bases separated the two germline ends.

This sequence joins TRBV6-2 or TRBV6-3 and TRBJ2-2, with 11 bases fitting TRBD2. The CDR3 is 17 amino acids. Germline CDR1 and CDR2: MNHEY and SVGEGT. Trimming at V came to 5 bases and at J to 5 bases, leaving 10 bases not matched to a gene. Here the CDR3 DNA reads TGTGCCAGCAGTACGGCTAGGCTAGCGGGAGGTACCGGGGAGCTGTTTTTT. Its protein product is CASSTARLAGGTGELFF.

The V and J genes are TRBV18 and TRBJ2-7; D gene uncertain. The V gene lost 2 bases and the J gene lost 6 bases, with 23 bases spanning the gap. Germline-derived CDR1 and CDR2 are KGHSH and LQKENI. The CDR3 length is 17 residues. CDR3: CASSPVNPRPIVVEQYF. CDR3 nucleotides: TGTGCCAGCTCACCAGTGAATCCGAGACCCATTGTTGTCGAGCAGTACTTC.

This clone occurred a few times. This chain connects TRBV20-1 to TRBJ1-6; no reliable D call. The germline CDR1 and CDR2 sequences are DFQATT and SNEGSKA (reference sequence). The CDR3 covers 8 residues. In DNA form, the CDR3 reads TGCGGCAGTGTACCCCTCCACTTT. Translating gives CGSVPLHF.

The chain has TRBV5-1 and TRBJ2-7; 11 bases map to TRBD2. The CDR3 has 16 residues. The V gene's germline CDR1 is SGHRS and CDR2 YFSETQ. V dropped 7 bases and J dropped 4; count of bases not matched to a gene: 13. CDR3 nucleotides: TGCGCCAGCGGGGATAGCGGGAGGGTACAGTCGTACGAGCAGTACGTC. Protein sequence: CASGDSGRVQSYEQYV.